The entry that follows covers one T cell receptor (beta chain) sequence. Clinical histories supplied by participants themselves formed the basis of cohort assignment. The data belong to a study of blood T cell repertoires in COVID-19. Sequencing used immunoSEQ multiplex PCR; TCRdb keeps in-frame clones, though not all of them. The sample yields 200,000 to 300,000 clones, around 88% seen once. The CDR3 consists of 16 residues. CDR1 SEHNR and CDR2 FQNEAQ come from the germline V gene (reference sequence). V trimming: 3 bases; J trimming: 14 bases; junction bases outside the gene matches: 16. The chain has TRBV7-9 and TRBJ1-6; TRBD1 matches 7 bases. Sequences were obtained from PBMCs or T cells enriched from blood (not recorded which). The sequence was obtained from a woman aged 40 to 50 with acute COVID-19. In nucleotides, the CDR3 is TGTGCCAGCAGCTTGGGTCTGCAGGGGGGAAGGGACGCCCTCCACTTT. Residues: CASSLGLQGGRDALHF. The complete variable domain, with remaining parts taken from reference TRBV7-9 and TRBJ1-6, reads DTGVSQNPRHKITKRGQNVTFRCDPISEHNRLYWYRQTLGQGPEFLTYFQNEAQLEKSRLLSDRFSAERPKGSFSTLEIQRTEQGDSAMYLCASSLGLQGGRDALHFGNGTRLTVT.